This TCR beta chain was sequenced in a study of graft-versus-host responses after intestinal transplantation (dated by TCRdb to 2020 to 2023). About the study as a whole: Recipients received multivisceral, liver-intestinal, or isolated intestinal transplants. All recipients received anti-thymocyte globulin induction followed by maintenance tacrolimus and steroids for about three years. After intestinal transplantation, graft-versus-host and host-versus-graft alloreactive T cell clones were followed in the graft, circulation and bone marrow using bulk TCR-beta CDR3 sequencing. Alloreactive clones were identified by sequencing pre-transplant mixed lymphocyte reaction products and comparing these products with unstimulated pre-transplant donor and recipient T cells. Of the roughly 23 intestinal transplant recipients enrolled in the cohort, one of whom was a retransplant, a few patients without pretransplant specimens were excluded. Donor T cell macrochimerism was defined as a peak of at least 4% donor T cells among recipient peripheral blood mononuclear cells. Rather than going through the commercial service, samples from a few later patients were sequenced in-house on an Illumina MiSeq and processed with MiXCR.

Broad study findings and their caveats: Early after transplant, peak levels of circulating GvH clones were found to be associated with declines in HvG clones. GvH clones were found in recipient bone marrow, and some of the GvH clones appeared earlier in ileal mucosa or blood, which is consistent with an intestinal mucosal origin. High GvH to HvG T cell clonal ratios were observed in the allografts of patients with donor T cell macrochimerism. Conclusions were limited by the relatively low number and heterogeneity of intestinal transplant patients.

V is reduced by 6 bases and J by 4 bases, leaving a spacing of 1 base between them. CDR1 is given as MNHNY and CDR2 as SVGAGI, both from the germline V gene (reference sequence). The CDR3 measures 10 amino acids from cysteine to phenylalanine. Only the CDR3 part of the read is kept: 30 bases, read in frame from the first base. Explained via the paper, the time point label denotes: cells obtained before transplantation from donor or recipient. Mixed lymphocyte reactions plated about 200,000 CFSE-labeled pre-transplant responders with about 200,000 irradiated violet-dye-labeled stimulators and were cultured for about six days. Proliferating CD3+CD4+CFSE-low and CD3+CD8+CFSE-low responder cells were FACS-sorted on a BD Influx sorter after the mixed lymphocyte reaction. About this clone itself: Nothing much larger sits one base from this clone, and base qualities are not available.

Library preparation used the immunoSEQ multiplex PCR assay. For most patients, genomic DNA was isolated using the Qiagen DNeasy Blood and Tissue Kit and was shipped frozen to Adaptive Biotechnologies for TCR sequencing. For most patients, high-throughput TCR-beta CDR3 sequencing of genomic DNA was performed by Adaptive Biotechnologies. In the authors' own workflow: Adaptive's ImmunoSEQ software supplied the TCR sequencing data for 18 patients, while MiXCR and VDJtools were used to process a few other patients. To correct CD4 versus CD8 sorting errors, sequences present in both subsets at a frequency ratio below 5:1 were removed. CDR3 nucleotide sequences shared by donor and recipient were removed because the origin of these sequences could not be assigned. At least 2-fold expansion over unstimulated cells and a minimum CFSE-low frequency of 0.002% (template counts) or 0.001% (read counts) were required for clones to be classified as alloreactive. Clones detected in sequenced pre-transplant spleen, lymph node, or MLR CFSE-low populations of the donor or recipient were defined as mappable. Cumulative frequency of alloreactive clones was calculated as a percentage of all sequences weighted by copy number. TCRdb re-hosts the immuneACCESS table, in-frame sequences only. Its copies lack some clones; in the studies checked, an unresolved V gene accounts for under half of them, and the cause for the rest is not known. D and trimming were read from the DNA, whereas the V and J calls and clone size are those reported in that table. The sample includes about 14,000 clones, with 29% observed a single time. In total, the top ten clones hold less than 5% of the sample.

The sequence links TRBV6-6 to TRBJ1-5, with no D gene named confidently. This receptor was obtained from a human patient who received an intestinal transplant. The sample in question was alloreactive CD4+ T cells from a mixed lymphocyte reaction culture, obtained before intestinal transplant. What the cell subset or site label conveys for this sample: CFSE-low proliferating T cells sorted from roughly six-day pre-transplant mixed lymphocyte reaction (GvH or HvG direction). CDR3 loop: CASRNQPQHF. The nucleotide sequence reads TGTGCCAGCAGGAATCAGCCCCAGCATTTT.